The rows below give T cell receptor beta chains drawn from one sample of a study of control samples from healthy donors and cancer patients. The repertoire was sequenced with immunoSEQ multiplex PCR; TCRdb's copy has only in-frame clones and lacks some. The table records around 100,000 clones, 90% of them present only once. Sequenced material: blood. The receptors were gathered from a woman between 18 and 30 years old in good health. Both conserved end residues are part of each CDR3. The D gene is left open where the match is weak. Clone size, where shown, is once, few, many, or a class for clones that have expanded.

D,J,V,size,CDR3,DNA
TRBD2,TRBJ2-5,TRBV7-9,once,CASSWGLGEETQYF,TGTGCCAGCAGCTGGGGACTAGGCGAAGAGACCCAGTACTTC
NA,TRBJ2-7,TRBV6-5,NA,CASSYTGTPSYEQYF,TGTGCCAGCAGTTATACCGGGACACCTTCCTACGAGCAGTACTTC
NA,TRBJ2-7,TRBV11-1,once,CASSPRAAYEQYF,TGTGCCAGCAGCCCCCGGGCGGCCTACGAGCAGTACTTC
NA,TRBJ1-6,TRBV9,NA,CASSSRRGGGNSPLHF,TGTGCCAGCAGCTCCAGGAGGGGGGGTGGGAATTCACCCCTCCACTTT
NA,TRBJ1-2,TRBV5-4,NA,CASSLGDIYGYTF,TGTGCCAGCAGCTTGGGGGACATCTATGGCTACACCTTC
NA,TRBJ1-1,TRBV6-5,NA,CASSYPQGPEAFF,TGTGCCAGCAGTTACCCACAGGGCCCTGAAGCTTTCTTT
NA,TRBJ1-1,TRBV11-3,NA,CASSLDRDTEAFF,TGTGCCAGCAGCTTAGACAGGGACACTGAAGCTTTCTTT
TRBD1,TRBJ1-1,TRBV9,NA,CASSVGGTGGTEAFF,TGTGCCAGCAGCGTGGGAGGGACAGGGGGCACTGAAGCTTTCTTT
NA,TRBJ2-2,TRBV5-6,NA,CASSFGVLGKTGELFF,TGTGCCAGCAGCTTCGGGGTCTTGGGGAAAACCGGGGAGCTGTTTTTT
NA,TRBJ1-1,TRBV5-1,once,CASSLTRNTEAFF,TGCGCCAGCAGCTTGACAAGGAACACTGAAGCTTTCTTT
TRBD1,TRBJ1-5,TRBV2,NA,CASSEGDRVQPQHF,TGTGCCAGCAGTGAAGGGGACAGGGTCCAGCCCCAGCATTTT
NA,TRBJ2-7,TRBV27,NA,CASSSSWGGGYEQYF,TGTGCCAGCAGTTCGTCCTGGGGTGGGGGATACGAGCAGTACTTC
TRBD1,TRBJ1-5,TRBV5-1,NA,CASSLTGVQPQHF,TGCGCCAGCAGCTTAACAGGGGTTCAGCCCCAGCATTTT
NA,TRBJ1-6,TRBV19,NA,CASSIAHQVNNSPLHF,TGTGCCAGTAGTATAGCTCATCAGGTGAATAATTCACCCCTCCACTTT
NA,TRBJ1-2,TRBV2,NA,CASKTRGGDYGYTF,TGTGCCAGCAAAACCCGCGGGGGAGACTATGGCTACACCTTC
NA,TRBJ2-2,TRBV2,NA,CASEYGNTGELFF,TGTGCCAGCGAGTATGGAAACACCGGGGAGCTGTTTTTT
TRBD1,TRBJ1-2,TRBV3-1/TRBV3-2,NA,CASSQRQGGNYGYTF,TGTGCCAGCAGCCAAAGACAGGGTGGTAACTATGGCTACACCTTC
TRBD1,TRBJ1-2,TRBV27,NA,CASSPGTGFFYGYTF,TGTGCCAGCAGTCCGGGGACAGGGTTCTTCTATGGCTACACCTTC
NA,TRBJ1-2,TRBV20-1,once,CSAGPAWTF,TGCAGTGCTGGCCCGGCTTGGACCTTC
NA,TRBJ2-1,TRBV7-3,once,CASSLSGGGFNEQFF,TGTGCCAGCAGCTTAAGCGGGGGCGGCTTCAATGAGCAGTTCTTC
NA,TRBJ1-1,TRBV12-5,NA,CASGLVLGQMNTEAFF,TGTGCTAGTGGTTTGGTATTGGGACAAATGAACACTGAAGCTTTCTTT
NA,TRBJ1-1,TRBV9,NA,CASSRRVDTEAFF,TGTGCCAGCAGCAGGAGGGTTGACACTGAAGCTTTCTTT
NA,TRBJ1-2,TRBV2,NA,CASSLTGGLERKPF,TGTGCCAGCAGCCTGACCGGGGGCCTCGAAAGGAAACCCTTC
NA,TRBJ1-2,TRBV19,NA,CASSIKLNYGYTF,TGTGCCAGTAGTATTAAATTAAACTATGGCTACACCTTC
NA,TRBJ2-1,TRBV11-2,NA,CASRLGEDEQFF,TGTGCCAGCAGGCTTGGGGAGGATGAGCAGTTCTTC
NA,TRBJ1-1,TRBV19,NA,CASSIGGRPEAFF,TGTGCCAGTAGTATTGGGGGGCGTCCTGAAGCTTTCTTT
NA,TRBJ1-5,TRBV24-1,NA,CATSRTGYQPQHF,TGTGCCACCAGCCGGACGGGGTATCAGCCCCAGCATTTT
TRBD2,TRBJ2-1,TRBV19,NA,CASSIPSVLAGGLEQFF,TGTGCCAGTAGTATTCCCAGCGTACTAGCGGGGGGGCTTGAGCAGTTCTTC
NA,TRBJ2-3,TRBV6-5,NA,CASRRTTTDTQYF,TGTGCCAGCCGGAGGACTACCACAGATACGCAGTATTTT
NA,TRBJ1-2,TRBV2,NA,CASSETEYYGYTF,TGTGCCAGCAGTGAGACGGAATACTATGGCTACACCTTC
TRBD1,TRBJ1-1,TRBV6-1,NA,CASSDRRGFGPRITEAFF,TGTGCCAGCAGTGACCGCAGGGGGTTCGGCCCCCGAATCACTGAAGCTTTCTTT
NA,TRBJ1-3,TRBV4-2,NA,CASSQDPAGSGNTIYF,TGTGCCAGCAGCCAAGACCCCGCAGGCTCTGGAAACACCATATATTTT
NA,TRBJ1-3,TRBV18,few,CASSTGRTVQNTIYF,TGTGCCAGCTCCACCGGGAGGACTGTGCAAAACACCATATATTTT
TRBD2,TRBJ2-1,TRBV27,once,CASTPLAGGGNEQFF,TGTGCCAGCACTCCCTTAGCGGGGGGCGGCAATGAGCAGTTCTTC
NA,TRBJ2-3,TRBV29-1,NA,CSVNGLLATDTQYF,TGCAGCGTTAATGGCCTTCTAGCCACAGATACGCAGTATTTT
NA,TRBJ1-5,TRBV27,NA,CASSFYNNQPQHF,TGTGCCAGCAGTTTTTATAACAATCAGCCCCAGCATTTT
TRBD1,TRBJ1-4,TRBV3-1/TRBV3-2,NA,CASSRGTGDTNEKLFF,TGTGCCAGCAGCCGCGGGACAGGGGACACTAATGAAAAACTGTTTTTT
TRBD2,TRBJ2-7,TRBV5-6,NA,CASSLSPLAGVLHEQYF,TGTGCCAGCAGCTTAAGTCCCCTAGCGGGGGTCCTTCACGAGCAGTACTTC
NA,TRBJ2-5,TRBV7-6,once,CASSLGAAGPQETQYF,TGTGCCAGCAGCTTGGGTGCGGCAGGCCCCCAAGAGACCCAGTACTTC